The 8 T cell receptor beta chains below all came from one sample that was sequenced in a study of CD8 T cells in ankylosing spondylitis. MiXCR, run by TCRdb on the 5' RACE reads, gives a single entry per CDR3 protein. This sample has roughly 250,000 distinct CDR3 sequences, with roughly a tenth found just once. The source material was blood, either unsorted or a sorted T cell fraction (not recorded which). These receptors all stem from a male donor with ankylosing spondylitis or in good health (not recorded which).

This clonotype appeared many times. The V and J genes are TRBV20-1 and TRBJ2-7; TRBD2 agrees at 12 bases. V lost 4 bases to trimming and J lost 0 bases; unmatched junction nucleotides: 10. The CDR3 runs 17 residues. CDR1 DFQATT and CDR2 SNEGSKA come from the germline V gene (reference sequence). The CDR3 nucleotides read TGCAGTGCTATGAGGACTAGCGGGGACATTAGCTCCTACGAGCAGTACTTC. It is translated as CSAMRTSGDISSYEQYF.

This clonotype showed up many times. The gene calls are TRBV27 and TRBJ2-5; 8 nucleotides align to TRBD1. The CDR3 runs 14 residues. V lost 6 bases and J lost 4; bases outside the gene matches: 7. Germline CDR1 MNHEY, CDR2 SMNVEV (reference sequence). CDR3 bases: TGTGCCAGCAGCCTCGACAGGGGAACAGAGACCCAGTACTTC. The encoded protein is CASSLDRGTETQYF.

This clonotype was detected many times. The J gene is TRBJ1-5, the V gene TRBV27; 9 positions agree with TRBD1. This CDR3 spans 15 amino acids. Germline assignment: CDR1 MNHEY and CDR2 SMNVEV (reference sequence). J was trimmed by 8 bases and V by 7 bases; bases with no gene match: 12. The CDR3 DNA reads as TGTGCCAGCATTCCCGCCGGGGGACAGGGAAAGCCCCAGCATTTT. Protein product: CASIPAGGQGKPQHF.

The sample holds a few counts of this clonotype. CDR3 sequence: CASSQETIRDTQYF. CDR3 nucleotides: TGTGCCAGCAGCCAAGAAACCATCAGAGATACGCAGTATTTT. The chain is built from TRBV4-2 and TRBJ2-3; unclear D gene. The CDR3 totals 14 residues. V was trimmed by 0 bases and J by 5 bases, leaving 9 bases between them. In germline, CDR1 is LGHNA, CDR2 YNFKEQ.

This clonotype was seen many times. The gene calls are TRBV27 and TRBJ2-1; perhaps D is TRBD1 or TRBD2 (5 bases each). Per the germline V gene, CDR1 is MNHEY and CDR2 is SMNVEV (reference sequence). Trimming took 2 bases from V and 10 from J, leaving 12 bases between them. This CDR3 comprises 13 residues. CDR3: CASSLGTGNEQFF. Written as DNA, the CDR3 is TGTGCCAGCAGTTTAGGGACCGGCAACGAGCAGTTCTTC.

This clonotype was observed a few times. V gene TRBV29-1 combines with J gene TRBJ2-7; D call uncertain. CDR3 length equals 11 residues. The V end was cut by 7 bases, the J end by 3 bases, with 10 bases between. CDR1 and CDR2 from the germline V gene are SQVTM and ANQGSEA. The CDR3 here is CSAGEIYEQYF. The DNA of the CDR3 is TGCAGCGCCGGCGAGATCTACGAGCAGTACTTC.

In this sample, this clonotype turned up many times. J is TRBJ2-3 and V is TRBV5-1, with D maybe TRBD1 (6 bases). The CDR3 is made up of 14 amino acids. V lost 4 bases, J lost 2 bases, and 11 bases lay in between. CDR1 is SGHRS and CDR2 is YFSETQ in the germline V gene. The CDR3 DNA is TGCGCCAGCAGCCCAAGACAGGACACAGATACGCAGTATTTT. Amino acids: CASSPRQDTDTQYF.

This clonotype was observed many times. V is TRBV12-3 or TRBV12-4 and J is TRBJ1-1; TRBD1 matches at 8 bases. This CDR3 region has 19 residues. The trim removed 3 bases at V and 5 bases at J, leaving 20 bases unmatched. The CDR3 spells CASSFSGPTGGFERTEAFF. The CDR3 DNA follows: TGTGCCAGCAGTTTTTCGGGCCCAACAGGGGGTTTCGAGAGGACTGAAGCTTTCTTT.